These T cell receptor beta chains were read from a single sample in a study of cytomegalovirus exposure and HLA in healthy donors. Some clones are missing from TCRdb's copy, which holds only in-frame ones; the method was immunoSEQ multiplex PCR. The table lists a few hundred thousand clones, 70% to 80% of them singletons. The sequenced sample consisted of PBMCs. All receptors come from a woman in her sixties in good health and CMV-seropositive. CDR3s include the opening cysteine and the closing phenylalanine or tryptophan. A D gene is named only where the DNA matches it firmly. Only some rows state a clone size, as once, few, many or a class for expanded clones.

v_gene: TRBV11-2
j_gene: TRBJ2-6
abundance: -
d_gene: -
CDR3aa: CATSPGVGANVLTF
CDR3nt: TGTGCCACTAGCCCGGGGGTTGGGGCCAACGTCCTGACTTTC

v_gene: TRBV7-9
j_gene: TRBJ1-1
abundance: -
d_gene: -
CDR3aa: CASSSQGLGTEAFF
CDR3nt: TGTGCCAGCAGCTCGCAGGGGTTGGGAACTGAAGCTTTCTTT

v_gene: TRBV10-3
j_gene: TRBJ2-7
abundance: -
d_gene: TRBD1
CDR3aa: CAIGEDRDVNEQYF
CDR3nt: TGTGCCATCGGGGAGGACAGGGATGTTAACGAGCAGTACTTC

v_gene: TRBV6-1
j_gene: TRBJ2-5
abundance: -
d_gene: -
CDR3aa: CASSEARTGSPKEETQYF
CDR3nt: TGTGCCAGCAGTGAAGCGCGTACTGGCAGTCCCAAGGAGGAGACCCAGTACTTC

v_gene: TRBV30
j_gene: TRBJ2-7
abundance: -
d_gene: TRBD2
CDR3aa: CAWRSGLASYEQYF
CDR3nt: TGTGCCTGGAGGTCCGGACTAGCGAGCTACGAGCAGTACTTC

v_gene: TRBV6-5
j_gene: TRBJ1-5
abundance: -
d_gene: TRBD1
CDR3aa: CASSRSTGGTQPQHF
CDR3nt: TGTGCCAGCAGTAGGTCCACAGGGGGCACTCAGCCCCAGCATTTT

v_gene: TRBV27
j_gene: TRBJ1-2
abundance: -
d_gene: TRBD1
CDR3aa: CASSKDRVGERGYTF
CDR3nt: TGTGCCAGCAGTAAGGACAGGGTAGGAGAACGTGGCTACACCTTC

v_gene: TRBV9
j_gene: TRBJ1-4
abundance: once
d_gene: TRBD1
CDR3aa: CASSKEQGSEKLFF
CDR3nt: TGTGCCAGCAGCAAAGAACAGGGGAGCGAAAAACTGTTTTTT

v_gene: TRBV5-6
j_gene: TRBJ1-6
abundance: -
d_gene: TRBD1
CDR3aa: CASSKAGTGRSPLHF
CDR3nt: TGTGCCAGCAGCAAGGCCGGGACAGGGCGTTCACCCCTCCACTTT

v_gene: TRBV7-9
j_gene: TRBJ2-5
abundance: -
d_gene: -
CDR3aa: CASSLNERRQETQYF
CDR3nt: TGTGCCAGCAGCTTAAATGAGCGGAGACAAGAGACCCAGTACTTC

v_gene: TRBV11-2
j_gene: TRBJ2-2
abundance: -
d_gene: TRBD2
CDR3aa: CASSLAGGNTGELFF
CDR3nt: TGTGCCAGCAGCTTAGCGGGGGGGAACACCGGGGAGCTGTTTTTT

v_gene: TRBV9
j_gene: TRBJ2-7
abundance: once
d_gene: -
CDR3aa: CASSVSGSGYEQYF
CDR3nt: TGTGCCAGCAGCGTATCCGGATCGGGCTACGAGCAGTACTTC

v_gene: TRBV15
j_gene: TRBJ1-5
abundance: once
d_gene: -
CDR3aa: CATEREGLVLQPQHF
CDR3nt: TGTGCCACCGAACGAGAGGGTCTGGTTCTTCAGCCCCAGCATTTT

v_gene: TRBV4-1
j_gene: TRBJ2-1
abundance: -
d_gene: TRBD2
CDR3aa: CASSSPRAGASNEQFF
CDR3nt: TGCGCCAGCAGCTCTCCCCGAGCGGGGGCAAGCAATGAGCAGTTCTTC

v_gene: TRBV28
j_gene: TRBJ2-1
abundance: -
d_gene: TRBD1
CDR3aa: CASSKTGARVNEQFF
CDR3nt: TGTGCCAGCAGTAAGACAGGGGCAAGGGTCAATGAGCAGTTCTTC

v_gene: TRBV6-6
j_gene: TRBJ2-2
abundance: -
d_gene: -
CDR3aa: CASSPGQNTGELFF
CDR3nt: TGTGCCAGCAGTCCCGGACAGAACACCGGGGAGCTGTTTTTT

v_gene: TRBV7-9
j_gene: TRBJ1-6
abundance: -
d_gene: TRBD1
CDR3aa: CASSVGQGGSPLHF
CDR3nt: TGTGCCAGCAGCGTGGGACAGGGAGGTTCACCCCTCCACTTT

v_gene: TRBV5-1
j_gene: TRBJ1-5
abundance: -
d_gene: TRBD1
CDR3aa: CASSPGQERNQPQHF
CDR3nt: TGCGCCAGCAGTCCTGGACAGGAGCGCAATCAGCCCCAGCATTTT

v_gene: TRBV5-6
j_gene: TRBJ1-1
abundance: -
d_gene: TRBD1
CDR3aa: CASSSPGGGTEAFF
CDR3nt: TGTGCCAGCAGCTCACCAGGGGGTGGCACTGAAGCTTTCTTT

v_gene: TRBV6-4
j_gene: TRBJ2-1
abundance: -
d_gene: TRBD2
CDR3aa: CASSPSPSGSSYNEQFF
CDR3nt: TGTGCCAGCAGCCCCTCCCCTAGCGGGAGTTCCTACAATGAGCAGTTCTTC

v_gene: TRBV19
j_gene: TRBJ2-5
abundance: -
d_gene: TRBD1
CDR3aa: CASSKPGTDETQYF
CDR3nt: TGTGCCAGTAGTAAGCCGGGGACAGATGAGACCCAGTACTTC

v_gene: TRBV21-1
j_gene: TRBJ2-1
abundance: -
d_gene: -
CDR3aa: CASLLTTRKTYNEQFF
CDR3nt: TGTGCCAGCTTACTAACCACTAGGAAAACCTACAATGAGCAGTTCTTC

v_gene: TRBV19
j_gene: TRBJ2-4
abundance: few
d_gene: -
CDR3aa: CASSNQGQKDIQYF
CDR3nt: TGTGCCAGTAGTAATCAGGGTCAAAAAGACATTCAGTACTTC

v_gene: TRBV25-1
j_gene: TRBJ2-2
abundance: -
d_gene: -
CDR3aa: CASSVADRRELFF
CDR3nt: TGTGCCAGCAGTGTTGCCGACAGAAGGGAGCTGTTTTTT

v_gene: TRBV30
j_gene: TRBJ1-2
abundance: -
d_gene: TRBD1
CDR3aa: CAWTQGANYGYTF
CDR3nt: TGTGCCTGGACCCAGGGGGCTAACTATGGCTACACCTTC

v_gene: TRBV6-5
j_gene: TRBJ1-3
abundance: -
d_gene: -
CDR3aa: CAISGGNTIYF
CDR3nt: TGTGCCATCTCGGGTGGAAACACCATATATTTT

v_gene: TRBV6-1
j_gene: TRBJ1-2
abundance: -
d_gene: -
CDR3aa: CASTVDRANYGYTF
CDR3nt: TGTGCCAGCACTGTGGACAGAGCTAACTATGGCTACACCTTC

v_gene: TRBV6-5
j_gene: TRBJ2-7
abundance: -
d_gene: -
CDR3aa: CASSYSGQGRSYEQYF
CDR3nt: TGTGCCAGCAGTTACTCTGGGCAGGGGAGATCCTACGAGCAGTACTTC

v_gene: TRBV5-1
j_gene: TRBJ1-2
abundance: once
d_gene: TRBD1
CDR3aa: CASSSGDRGRYGYTF
CDR3nt: TGCGCCAGCAGCTCCGGGGACAGGGGGCGCTATGGCTACACCTTC

v_gene: TRBV10-3
j_gene: TRBJ2-2
abundance: few
d_gene: TRBD1
CDR3aa: CAIGEGQGPTGELFF
CDR3nt: TGTGCCATCGGGGAGGGACAGGGACCCACCGGGGAGCTGTTTTTT

v_gene: TRBV2
j_gene: TRBJ1-1
abundance: -
d_gene: -
CDR3aa: CASSGQLNTEAFF
CDR3nt: TGTGCCAGCAGTGGACAGCTGAACACTGAAGCTTTCTTT

v_gene: TRBV2
j_gene: TRBJ2-3
abundance: -
d_gene: -
CDR3aa: CASSDYAGPNTDTQYF
CDR3nt: TGTGCCAGCAGTGATTATGCGGGGCCGAACACAGATACGCAGTATTTT

v_gene: TRBV21-1
j_gene: TRBJ2-1
abundance: -
d_gene: -
CDR3aa: CASSKEGGLAPYNEQFF
CDR3nt: TGTGCCAGCAGCAAAGAGGGAGGACTAGCCCCTTACAATGAGCAGTTCTTC

v_gene: TRBV6-1
j_gene: TRBJ1-5
abundance: -
d_gene: -
CDR3aa: CASSEGTERSQPQHF
CDR3nt: TGTGCCAGCAGTGAAGGGACTGAAAGGAGTCAGCCCCAGCATTTT

v_gene: TRBV7-9
j_gene: TRBJ2-3
abundance: -
d_gene: TRBD2
CDR3aa: CASSTGGATDTQYF
CDR3nt: TGTGCCAGCAGCACGGGGGGGGCCACAGATACGCAGTATTTT

v_gene: TRBV6-5
j_gene: TRBJ1-6
abundance: -
d_gene: -
CDR3aa: CASWAYNSPLHF
CDR3nt: TGTGCCAGCTGGGCGTATAATTCACCCCTCCACTTT